A selection of T cell receptor beta chains follows, all from one sample in a study of T cells in Graves' hyperthyroidism and ophthalmopathy. Using its own MiXCR run on the multiplex PCR reads, TCRdb lists one record per CDR3 protein. Altogether about 340,000 distinct CDR3 sequences are present, 18% being singletons, with the ten largest covering 45% to 50%. Sequencing input: blood. The source of these receptors is a woman between 50 and 59 years old with Graves' hyperthyroidism. The CDR3 runs from the conserved cysteine through the conserved F or W. A D gene is named only where the DNA matches it firmly. Expanded clones get a size class; other rows say once, few or many, or leave the size out.

d_call	cdr3_length	j_call	v_call	clone_size	cdr3_nt	cdr3_aa
-	15	TRBJ1-1	TRBV7-9	few	TGTGCCAGCAGCTTAGCGTCGGGGGGGGACACTGAAGCTTTCTTT	CASSLASGGDTEAFF
-	17	TRBJ2-1	TRBV6-1	few	TGTGCCAGCAGGAAGCGGACGGCTCAATCCACCTACAATGAGCAGTTCTTC	CASRKRTAQSTYNEQFF
TRBD2	14	TRBJ2-5	TRBV20-1	few	TGCAGTGCTTTCCAGGCGGGGGGCCAAGAGACCCAGTACTTC	CSAFQAGGQETQYF
TRBD2	16	TRBJ2-3	TRBV3-1	many	TGTGCCAGCAGCCCCCGACTAGCGGCTAGCACAGATACGCAGTATTTT	CASSPRLAASTDTQYF
TRBD2	16	TRBJ2-4	TRBV28	-	TGTGCCAGCAGTTATCCCGGGACTAGCGGGACCGACATTCAGTACTTC	CASSYPGTSGTDIQYF
TRBD1	15	TRBJ2-5	TRBV2	many	TGTGCCAGCAGTCCCGACAGGGGGCGGCAAGAGACCCAGTACTTC	CASSPDRGRQETQYF
TRBD1	15	TRBJ2-1	TRBV10-3	few	TGTGCCATCAGTTCCTCAGGGGGAAAGGACAATGAGCAGTTCTTC	CAISSSGGKDNEQFF
-	14	TRBJ2-3	TRBV27	many	TGTGCCAGCAGTTTAAGCGGAGTTTGGGATACGCAGTATTTT	CASSLSGVWDTQYF
-	12	TRBJ2-7	TRBV7-9	few	TGTGCCAGCAGCTCCCCCCGGGCCGAGCAGTACTTC	CASSSPRAEQYF
-	14	TRBJ2-1	TRBV20-1	many	TGCAGTGCTAGGCGGCTAGCGACCTACAATGAGCAGTTCTTC	CSARRLATYNEQFF
-	13	TRBJ1-2	TRBV5-6	-	TGTGCCAGCAGCAGACCCGGGATCTATGGCTACACCTTC	CASSRPGIYGYTF
TRBD2	16	TRBJ2-1	TRBV6-2/TRBV6-3	-	TGTGCCAGCAGTTATAGGAGCGGGGGGGGCCGGGATGAGCAGTTCTTC	CASSYRSGGGRDEQFF
-	14	TRBJ2-1	TRBV20-1	-	TGCAGTGCTAGAACCCCTGACTCCTACAATGAGCAGTTCTTC	CSARTPDSYNEQFF
-	13	TRBJ1-4	TRBV19	-	TGTGCCAGTAGCCCGGAGGCCAATGAAAAACTGTTTTTT	CASSPEANEKLFF
-	18	TRBJ2-2	TRBV6-2/TRBV6-3	-	TGTGCCAGCAGTTACTCAATCGCGGAGAGAGCGAACACCGGGGAGCTGTTTTTT	CASSYSIAERANTGELFF
TRBD2	13	TRBJ2-3	TRBV20-1	many	TGCAGTGCCAACTTTCCGGGAGGAGATACGCAGTATTTT	CSANFPGGDTQYF